Following are 17 T cell receptor beta chains from one sample sequenced in a study of tumor-infiltrating lymphocytes in primary liver carcinoma. Scientists recovered RNA and DNA together from about 21-30 mg of unsorted bulk tissue. Constant-region priming of around 500 ng total RNA yielded TCR beta cDNA. Slightly modified ARM-PCR, run as three nested multiplex PCR rounds, produced the TCR beta libraries. The two initial PCR rounds, approximately 10 cycles each, used TRBV1-TRBV30 forward and C-beta reverse primers. TCRdb ran MiXCR on the multiplex PCR reads and lists one entry per CDR3 protein. The table includes tens of thousands of distinct CDR3 sequences, 72% detected once. Sample: liver tumor tissue from sampling region 1. As for subset: tumor region T1, superior pole. These receptors all stem from a man aged 35 to 55 with primary liver carcinoma and hepatitis B virus infection.

As for this clonotype: One end of the junction fails to match germline, which may point to a read error. The rearrangement joins TRBV11-2 to TRBJ2-7, with D tentatively TRBD2 (7 bases). The germline gives CDR1 SGHAT, CDR2 FQNNGV. The CDR3 consists of 16 residues. CDR3 DNA sequence: TGTACCAGCAGCTTAGATCCGGGGGGCGGTATCTACGAGCAGTACTTC. Residues: CTSSLDPGGGIYEQYF. The variable domain in full, with the rest retrieved from reference TRBV11-2 and TRBJ2-7, is EAGVAQSPRYKIIEKRQSVAFWCNPISGHATLYWYQQILGQGPKLLIQFQNNGVVDDSQLPKDRFSAERLKGVDSTLKIQPAKLEDSAVYLCTSSLDPGGGIYEQYFGPGTRLTVT.

In regard to this clonotype: The CDR3 carries no conserved terminal phenylalanine or tryptophan, so it likely arises from a read error. V usage is TRBV5-4 and J usage is TRBJ2-5; D call uncertain. Germline CDR1 and CDR2: SGHNT and YYREEE (reference sequence). This CDR3 contains 14 residues. The CDR3 sequence: CASSSTVPQATQYL. CDR3 bases: TGTGCCAGCAGCTCTACAGTCCCCCAAGCGACCCAGTACCTC.

This clonotype has ten or more counts. The chain links TRBV6-6 to TRBJ1-4, with D possibly TRBD1 on 5 matching bases. The V end was cut by 5 bases, the J end by 8 bases, with 21 bases between. The germline gives CDR1 MNHNY, CDR2 SVGAGI (reference sequence). CDR3 length equals 16 residues. This CDR3 is CASSTGGRRGEEKLFF. For the CDR3, the DNA is TGTGCCAGCAGTACCGGGGGACGCCGGGGAGAAGAAAAACTGTTTTTT.

The chain uses TRBV11-2 and TRBJ2-2; 7 nucleotides match TRBD2. CDR3 size: 16 residues. Looked up from germline, CDR1 is SGHAT and CDR2 is FQNNGV. The CDR3 protein is CISSLVALAETGELFF. The CDR3 DNA follows: TGTATCAGCAGCTTAGTAGCGCTAGCGGAAACCGGGGAGCTGTTTTTT.

A note on this clonotype: Germline and junction disagree at one end, which may indicate a read error. This rearrangement joins TRBV4-2 to TRBJ2-2; D may be TRBD2 (5 bases). The CDR3 consists of 16 residues. The germline V gene encodes CDR1 LGHNA and CDR2 YNFKEQ. The chain's CDR3 is CASSQAPNIGTGELFF. The CDR3, as DNA: TGTGCCAGCAGCCAAGCGCCGAACATCGGCACCGGGGAGCTATTTTTT.

In the case of this clonotype: At one boundary the junction diverges from the germline segment, which might be a read error. The rearrangement joins TRBV4-1 to TRBJ2-7, with D perhaps matching TRBD2 (7 bases). Germline V gives CDR1 MGHRA, CDR2 YSYEKL. This CDR3 has 19 residues. CDR3 amino acids: CASSLRGQIGTNGHYDQYF. In DNA, the CDR3 is TGCGCCAGCAGCCTGCGTGGACAGATAGGGACTAATGGCCACTACGATCAGTACTTC.

Remarks on this clonotype: This may stem from a read error, because a much larger clone lies one nucleotide away. The gene calls are TRBV5-1 and TRBJ2-1; 7 bases fit TRBD2. Germline CDR1 and CDR2: SGHRS and YFSETQ. J was trimmed by 6 bases and V by 0 bases; bases with no gene match: 12. The CDR3 sequence is 17 residues long. CDR3 sequence: CASSLEGLTGASNEQFF. Here the CDR3 DNA reads TGCGCCAGCAGCTTGGAGGGACTAACGGGAGCTAGCAATGAGCAGTTCTTC.

Of note for this clonotype: One junction end does not reproduce the germline sequence, and a read error may be involved. The chain carries TRBV11-2 and TRBJ2-2; D possibly corresponds to TRBD1 (6 bases). The CDR3 is 15 amino acids. Germline V gene lookup returns CDR1 SGHAT and CDR2 FQNNGV. The CDR3 spells CATSLRTVNTGELFF. CDR3 in DNA: TGCGCCACCAGCTTGAGGACAGTAAACACCGGGGAGCTATTTTTT. Looking up the rest from reference TRBV11-2 and TRBJ2-2 gives the full variable domain: EAGVAQSPRYKIIEKRQSVAFWCNPISGHATLYWYQQILGQGPKLLIQFQNNGVVDDSQLPKDRFSAERLKGVDSTLKIQPAKLEDSAVYLCATSLRTVNTGELFFGEGSRLTVL.

In regard to this clonotype: At one end, the junction sequence differs from germline, possibly due to a read error. The genes are TRBV12-3 or TRBV12-4 and TRBJ2-1, with D maybe TRBD2 (6 bases). CDR3 length equals 11 residues. CDR3 DNA: TGTGCCAGCGGAAAGTGCGGGATTACGATCTTC. Translating it yields CASGKCGITIF.

J is TRBJ2-5 and V is TRBV11-2, with D tentatively TRBD1 (5 bases). V lost 3 bases and J lost 4, with 12 bases in between. Germline CDR1 reads SGHAT; CDR2 reads FQNNGV. The CDR3 length is 14 residues. CDR3 sequence reads: CASSFLGQGETQYF. DNA for the CDR3: TGTGCCAGCAGCTTCCTCGGTCAGGGAGAGACCCAGTACTTC.

Note on this clonotype: Without the conserved terminal phenylalanine or tryptophan, this CDR3 likely stems from a read error. The chain combines TRBV6-6 with TRBJ2-7; maybe TRBD1 (6 bases). This CDR3 is built from 14 residues. In germline, CDR1 is MNHNY, CDR2 SVGAGI (reference sequence). Trimming removed 11 bases from V and 3 bases from J, with 20 bases in between. CDR3 sequence reads: CAVGGQRHFYEQYL. CDR3 sequence (DNA): TGTGCCGTCGGAGGACAGCGGCATTTCTACGAGCAGTACCTC.

As for this clonotype: With a much larger clone just one base away, this may be a read error. The DNA for the CDR3 is TGTGCCAGCAGACCAACTAGCGGGACTCCCTACGAGCAGTACTTC. It specifies CASRPTSGTPYEQYF. This chain uses TRBV12-3 or TRBV12-4 with TRBJ2-7; 10 bases are a match to TRBD2. CDR3 length: 15 residues. V lost 6 bases, J lost 2 bases, and 7 bases stayed unmatched.

Points on this clonotype: Since a much larger clone is just one base distant, this may be a read error. CDR3 region: CASSLARAIQETQYF. In nucleotides, the CDR3 is TGTGCCAGCAGCTTAGCCAGAGCTATCCAAGAGACCCAGTACTTC. The rearrangement joins TRBV7-9 to TRBJ2-5; D gene ambiguous. Trimming removed 0 bases at V and 1 base at J, with 9 bases between. CDR1 is SEHNR, CDR2 FQNEAQ, per germline (reference sequence). The CDR3 length is 15 residues.

Many counts were recorded for this clonotype. This sequence joins TRBV10-3 and TRBJ2-7; D is perhaps TRBD1 (5 bases). Per the germline V gene, CDR1 is ENHRY and CDR2 is SYGVKD. The CDR3 is 14 residues long. V lost 10 bases, J lost 0 bases, and 16 bases lay in between. DNA for the CDR3: TGTGCCAGCTTGGACATCCTGACCTCCTACGAGCAGTACTTC. Translating gives CASLDILTSYEQYF.

Regarding this clonotype: The junction and the germline gene differ at one end; a read error may be behind it. CDR3 in amino acids: CANSQVPSRTQYF. DNA for the CDR3: TGTGCCAACAGCCAAGTCCCTAGCAGGACCCAGTACTTC. The chain joins TRBV14 to TRBJ2-5; perhaps TRBD2 as D (5 bases). Germline loops: CDR1 SGHDN, CDR2 FVKESK. The CDR3 totals 13 residues.

This clonotype was observed at least ten times. The gene calls are TRBV12-3 or TRBV12-4 and TRBJ2-1; 9 nucleotides align to TRBD1. The CDR3 spans 15 residues. Germline trimming cut 5 bases from V and 4 bases from J; bases unmatched to any gene: 6. Here the CDR3 reads CASSATGQGYNEQFF. Here the CDR3 DNA reads TGTGCCAGCAGTGCGACGGGACAGGGATACAATGAGCAGTTCTTC.

The rearrangement joins TRBV29-1 to TRBJ2-3; D gene uncertain. This CDR3 contains 16 residues. V was shortened by 3 bases and J by 4 bases, with 20 bases between the two germline ends. The germline CDR1 and CDR2 sequences are SQVTM and ANQGSEA. The CDR3 loop reads CSVDGEARISADTQYF. As DNA, the CDR3 is TGCAGCGTTGACGGAGAAGCGAGAATTTCCGCAGATACGCAGTATTTT.